A selection of T cell receptor beta chains follows, all from one sample in a study of blood T cell repertoires in COVID-19. Clones were read by immunoSEQ multiplex PCR, and TCRdb kept only the in-frame ones, dropping some. The top ten hold roughly a tenth of the sample, which has about 390,000 clones, about 86% seen once. Source material: PBMCs or T cells enriched from blood (not recorded which). The receptors derive from a woman aged 50 to 60 who had recovered from COVID-19. Each CDR3 is given with its conserved first and last residue. D genes are given only for firm matches. Clone size is given for some rows only: seen once, a few or many times, or a class if the clone is expanded.

D: NA; J: TRBJ1-5; length: 13; size: NA; V: TRBV6-5; CDR3: CASGERGYQPQHF; DNA: TGTGCCAGCGGCGAAAGGGGTTATCAGCCCCAGCATTTT
D: NA; J: TRBJ1-3; length: 15; size: NA; V: TRBV19; CDR3: CASSYGRGLRNTIYF; DNA: TGTGCCAGTAGCTACGGAAGGGGTTTGAGAAACACCATATATTTT
D: NA; J: TRBJ1-2; length: 15; size: NA; V: TRBV28; CDR3: CASSLTGTGNYGYTF; DNA: TGTGCCAGCAGTTTAACAGGGACCGGAAACTATGGCTACACCTTC
D: NA; J: TRBJ2-2; length: 14; size: NA; V: TRBV28; CDR3: CASSLKQGAGELFF; DNA: TGTGCCAGCAGTTTAAAACAGGGAGCCGGGGAGCTGTTTTTT
D: NA; J: TRBJ1-1; length: 11; size: NA; V: TRBV4-1; CDR3: CASSPGRITFF; DNA: TGCGCCAGCAGCCCAGGCAGAATAACTTTCTTT
D: TRBD1; J: TRBJ1-4; length: 16; size: NA; V: TRBV7-2; CDR3: CASSRTGGGRFEKLFF; DNA: TGTGCCAGCAGCCGGACAGGGGGCGGACGGTTCGAAAAACTGTTTTTT
D: NA; J: TRBJ2-7; length: 13; size: NA; V: TRBV5-5; CDR3: CASSLEGGYEQYF; DNA: TGTGCCAGCAGCTTGGAGGGAGGCTACGAGCAGTACTTC
D: TRBD2; J: TRBJ2-3; length: 19; size: NA; V: TRBV5-1; CDR3: CASSSSGTSGGARTDTQYF; DNA: TGCGCCAGCAGCTCCTCCGGGACTAGCGGGGGGGCTCGCACAGATACGCAGTATTTT
D: NA; J: TRBJ1-5; length: 15; size: once; V: TRBV30; CDR3: CAWSGTAHSNQPQHF; DNA: TGTGCCTGGAGTGGGACAGCTCATAGCAATCAGCCCCAGCATTTT
D: NA; J: TRBJ1-2; length: 14; size: NA; V: TRBV5-1; CDR3: CASSLGAAVDGYTF; DNA: TGCGCCAGCAGCTTGGGGGCAGCCGTGGATGGCTACACCTTC
D: NA; J: TRBJ2-5; length: 11; size: NA; V: TRBV7-9; CDR3: CASSPKETQYF; DNA: TGTGCCAGCAGCCCAAAAGAGACCCAGTACTTC
D: TRBD1; J: TRBJ1-2; length: 14; size: few; V: TRBV30; CDR3: CAWAGTGSNYGYTF; DNA: TGTGCCTGGGCCGGGACAGGGTCTAACTATGGCTACACCTTC
D: NA; J: TRBJ2-7; length: 13; size: NA; V: TRBV6-5; CDR3: CASSPSTGLEQYF; DNA: TGTGCCAGCAGCCCCTCAACGGGACTCGAGCAGTACTTC
D: NA; J: TRBJ2-7; length: 12; size: NA; V: TRBV2; CDR3: CASREQSYEQYF; DNA: TGTGCCAGCAGGGAGCAGAGTTACGAGCAGTACTTC
D: TRBD1; J: TRBJ2-7; length: 14; size: NA; V: TRBV6-5; CDR3: CASKTRTGVYEQYF; DNA: TGTGCCAGCAAGACTCGGACAGGGGTCTACGAGCAGTACTTC
D: TRBD1; J: TRBJ2-3; length: 15; size: NA; V: TRBV6-5; CDR3: CASSKRQGAIDTQYF; DNA: TGTGCCAGCAGTAAACGACAGGGGGCGATAGATACGCAGTATTTT
D: NA; J: TRBJ1-4; length: 14; size: NA; V: TRBV2; CDR3: CASSGQDLGEKLFF; DNA: TGTGCCAGCAGTGGACAGGACCTAGGAGAAAAACTGTTTTTT
D: TRBD2; J: TRBJ2-3; length: 18; size: few; V: TRBV2; CDR3: CASSEAALAGGPMDTQYF; DNA: TGTGCCAGCAGTGAAGCTGCCCTAGCGGGGGGCCCTATGGATACGCAGTATTTT
D: NA; J: TRBJ1-5; length: 15; size: once; V: TRBV3-1/TRBV3-2; CDR3: CASSQGSGARQPQHF; DNA: TGTGCCAGCAGCCAAGGGTCAGGGGCCAGGCAGCCCCAGCATTTT
D: TRBD2; J: TRBJ2-3; length: 15; size: NA; V: TRBV2; CDR3: CASTQPGLAPDTQYF; DNA: TGTGCCAGCACCCAACCAGGACTAGCTCCAGATACGCAGTATTTT
D: NA; J: TRBJ1-5; length: 16; size: NA; V: TRBV3-1/TRBV3-2; CDR3: CASSQGAGGRNQPQHF; DNA: TGTGCCAGCAGCCAAGGGGCCGGGGGGCGGAATCAGCCCCAGCATTTT
D: TRBD2; J: TRBJ2-7; length: 15; size: NA; V: TRBV28; CDR3: CASSSWRGVPYEQYF; DNA: TGTGCCAGCAGTTCCTGGCGGGGGGTTCCCTACGAGCAGTACTTC
D: TRBD1; J: TRBJ2-7; length: 16; size: NA; V: TRBV20-1; CDR3: CSASPPDPTGWYEQYF; DNA: TGCAGTGCTAGTCCCCCTGACCCGACAGGGTGGTACGAGCAGTACTTC
D: NA; J: TRBJ1-1; length: 15; size: NA; V: TRBV5-1; CDR3: CASSLNGQKNTEAFF; DNA: TGCGCCAGCAGCTTAAACGGACAGAAGAACACTGAAGCTTTCTTT
D: NA; J: TRBJ2-6; length: 14; size: NA; V: TRBV28; CDR3: CASSTLSGANVLTF; DNA: TGTGCCAGCAGCACTCTTAGTGGGGCCAACGTCCTGACTTTC
D: NA; J: TRBJ1-1; length: 17; size: few; V: TRBV1; CDR3: CTSSHPLTGVVNTEAFF; DNA: TGCACCAGCAGCCACCCTTTAACAGGGGTGGTGAACACTGAAGCTTTCTTT
D: NA; J: TRBJ2-2; length: 15; size: NA; V: TRBV6-4; CDR3: CASSEGEGDTGELFF; DNA: TGTGCCAGCAGTGAGGGAGAGGGAGACACCGGGGAGCTGTTTTTT
D: NA; J: TRBJ1-1; length: 13; size: NA; V: TRBV18; CDR3: CASSPGTGPEAFF; DNA: TGTGCCAGCTCACCCGGAACAGGACCTGAAGCTTTCTTT
D: TRBD1; J: TRBJ1-1; length: 14; size: NA; V: TRBV19; CDR3: CASSPAGGNTEAFF; DNA: TGTGCCAGTAGTCCCGCAGGGGGCAACACTGAAGCTTTCTTT
D: NA; J: TRBJ1-2; length: 12; size: NA; V: TRBV18; CDR3: CASSPGQHGYTF; DNA: TGTGCCAGCTCACCAGGACAGCATGGCTACACCTTC
D: NA; J: TRBJ2-7; length: 15; size: NA; V: TRBV28; CDR3: CASSFVLGPTYEQYF; DNA: TGTGCCAGCAGTTTTGTGCTGGGCCCCACCTACGAGCAGTACTTC
D: TRBD1; J: TRBJ1-2; length: 13; size: NA; V: TRBV30; CDR3: CAWSPGQGVGYTF; DNA: TGTGCCTGGAGCCCCGGACAGGGGGTAGGCTACACCTTC
D: NA; J: TRBJ1-2; length: 13; size: NA; V: TRBV5-5; CDR3: CASSLDSYYGYTF; DNA: TGTGCCAGCAGCTTGGACAGCTACTATGGCTACACCTTC
D: NA; J: TRBJ2-7; length: 16; size: NA; V: TRBV4-1; CDR3: CASSQLTGNPRYEQYF; DNA: TGCGCCAGCAGCCAACTTACAGGGAATCCGAGGTACGAGCAGTACTTC
D: TRBD1; J: TRBJ1-1; length: 16; size: NA; V: TRBV14; CDR3: CASSQPGQGTADEAFF; DNA: TGTGCCAGCAGCCAGCCGGGACAGGGTACTGCGGATGAAGCTTTCTTT
D: TRBD2; J: TRBJ2-3; length: 16; size: NA; V: TRBV28; CDR3: CASSSPTSGGADTQYF; DNA: TGTGCCAGCAGTTCCCCGACTAGCGGGGGCGCAGATACGCAGTATTTT
D: NA; J: TRBJ1-6; length: 15; size: NA; V: TRBV19; CDR3: CASRTLDLRNSPLHF; DNA: TGTGCCAGTAGGACTTTGGATTTAAGGAATTCACCCCTCCACTTT
D: NA; J: TRBJ1-2; length: 14; size: few; V: TRBV9; CDR3: CASSVGVGGYGYTF; DNA: TGTGCCAGCAGCGTAGGTGTAGGCGGCTATGGCTACACCTTC